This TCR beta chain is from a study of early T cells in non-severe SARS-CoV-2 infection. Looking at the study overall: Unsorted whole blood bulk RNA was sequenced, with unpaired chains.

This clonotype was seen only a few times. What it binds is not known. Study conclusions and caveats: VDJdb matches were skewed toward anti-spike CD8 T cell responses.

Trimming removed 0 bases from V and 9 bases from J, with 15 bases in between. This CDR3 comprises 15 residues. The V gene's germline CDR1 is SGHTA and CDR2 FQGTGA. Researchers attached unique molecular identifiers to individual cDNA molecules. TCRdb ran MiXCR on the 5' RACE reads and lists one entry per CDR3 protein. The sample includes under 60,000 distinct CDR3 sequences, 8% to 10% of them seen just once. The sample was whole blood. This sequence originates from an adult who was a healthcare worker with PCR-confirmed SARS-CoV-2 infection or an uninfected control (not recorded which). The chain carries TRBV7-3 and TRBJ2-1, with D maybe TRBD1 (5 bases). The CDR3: CASSLTPQGISEQFF. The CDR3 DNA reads TGTGCCAGCAGCTTAACTCCCCAGGGCATCAGTGAGCAGTTCTTC.